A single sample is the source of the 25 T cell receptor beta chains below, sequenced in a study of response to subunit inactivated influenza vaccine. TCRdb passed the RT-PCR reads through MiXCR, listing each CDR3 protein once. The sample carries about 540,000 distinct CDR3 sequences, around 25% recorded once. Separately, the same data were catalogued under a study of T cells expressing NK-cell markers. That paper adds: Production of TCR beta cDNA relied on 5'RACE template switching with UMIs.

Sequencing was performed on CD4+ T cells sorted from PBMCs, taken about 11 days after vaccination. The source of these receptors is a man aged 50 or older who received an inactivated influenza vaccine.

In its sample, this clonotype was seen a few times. The CDR3: CASSLLAGRSTDTQYF. The CDR3 DNA reads as TGTGCCAGCAGCTTGTTAGCGGGCCGAAGCACAGATACGCAGTATTTT. The rearrangement links TRBV7-9 to TRBJ2-3; the match to TRBD2 covers 7 bases. CDR3 length: 16 amino acids. Per germline, CDR1 SEHNR and CDR2 FQNEAQ (reference sequence). V shed 3 bases and J 0 bases; nucleotides not matched to a gene: 6.

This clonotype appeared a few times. The CDR3 protein is CSATGTSGIGPYEQYF. The CDR3 DNA sequence: TGCAGTGCTACCGGGACTAGCGGGATAGGCCCCTACGAGCAGTACTTC. This rearrangement joins TRBV20-1 to TRBJ2-7; TRBD2 agrees at 13 bases. The V segment lost 4 bases and the J segment 2 bases; nucleotides outside the gene matches: 8. The germline V gene has CDR1 DFQATT and CDR2 SNEGSKA (reference sequence). This CDR3 is built from 16 residues.

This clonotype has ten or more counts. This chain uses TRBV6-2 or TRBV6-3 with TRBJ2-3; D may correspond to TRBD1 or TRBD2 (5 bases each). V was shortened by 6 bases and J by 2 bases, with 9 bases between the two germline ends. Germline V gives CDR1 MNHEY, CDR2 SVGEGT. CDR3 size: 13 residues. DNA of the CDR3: TGTGCCAGCAGACTCGGGGCCACAGATACGCAGTATTTT. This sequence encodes CASRLGATDTQYF.

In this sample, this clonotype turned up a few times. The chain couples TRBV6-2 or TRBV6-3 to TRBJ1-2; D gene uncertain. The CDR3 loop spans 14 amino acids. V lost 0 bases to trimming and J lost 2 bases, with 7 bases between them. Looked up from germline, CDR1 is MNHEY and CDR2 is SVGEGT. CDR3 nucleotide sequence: TGTGCCAGCAGTTACTCCGGCCTCAACTATGGCTACACCTTC. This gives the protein CASSYSGLNYGYTF.

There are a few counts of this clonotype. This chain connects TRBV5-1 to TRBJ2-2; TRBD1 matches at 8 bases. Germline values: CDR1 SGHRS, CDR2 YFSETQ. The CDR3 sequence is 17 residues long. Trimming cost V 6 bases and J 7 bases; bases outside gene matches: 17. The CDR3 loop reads CASKFISGTGDGGELFF. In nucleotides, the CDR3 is TGCGCCAGCAAGTTTATATCCGGGACAGGTGACGGCGGGGAGCTGTTTTTT.

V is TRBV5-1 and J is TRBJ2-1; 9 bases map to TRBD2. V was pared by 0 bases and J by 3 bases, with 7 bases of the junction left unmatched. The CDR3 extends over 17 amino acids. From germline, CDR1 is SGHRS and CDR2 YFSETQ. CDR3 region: CASSLGSSGTHYNEQFF. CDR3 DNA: TGCGCCAGCAGCTTGGGTTCTAGCGGGACGCACTACAATGAGCAGTTCTTC.

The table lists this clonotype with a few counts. The CDR3 loop reads CASSSLILAGGLREQYF. The CDR3 coding sequence is TGTGCCAGCAGCTCTTTAATACTAGCGGGAGGGTTACGCGAGCAGTACTTC. J is TRBJ2-7 and V is TRBV7-2; TRBD2 matches at 13 bases. Germline V gene lookup returns CDR1 SGHTA and CDR2 FQGNSA. Trimming cost V 4 bases and J 6 bases; bases outside gene matches: 12. The CDR3 has 17 amino acids.

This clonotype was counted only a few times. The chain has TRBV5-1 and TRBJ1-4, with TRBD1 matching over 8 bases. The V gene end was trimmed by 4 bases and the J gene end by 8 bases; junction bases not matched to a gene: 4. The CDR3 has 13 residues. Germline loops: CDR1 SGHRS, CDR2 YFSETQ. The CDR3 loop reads CASSPWTGEKLFF. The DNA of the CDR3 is TGCGCCAGCAGCCCCTGGACAGGGGAAAAACTGTTTTTT.

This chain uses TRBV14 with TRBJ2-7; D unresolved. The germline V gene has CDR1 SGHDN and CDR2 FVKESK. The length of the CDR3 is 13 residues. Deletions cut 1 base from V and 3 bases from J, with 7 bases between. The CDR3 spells CASSQATGYEQYF. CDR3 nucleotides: TGTGCCAGCAGCCAAGCTACTGGCTACGAGCAGTACTTC. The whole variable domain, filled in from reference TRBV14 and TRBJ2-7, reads EAGVTQFPSHSVIEKGQTVTLRCDPISGHDNLYWYRRVMGKEIKFLLHFVKESKQDESGMPNNRFLAERTGGTYSTLKVQPAELEDSGVYFCASSQATGYEQYFGPGTRLTVT.

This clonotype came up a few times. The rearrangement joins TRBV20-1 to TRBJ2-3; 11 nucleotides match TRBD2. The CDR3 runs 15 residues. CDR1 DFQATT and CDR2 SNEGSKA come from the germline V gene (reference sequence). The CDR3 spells CSSSGRTPMADTQYF. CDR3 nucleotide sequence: TGCAGCTCTAGCGGGAGGACGCCTATGGCAGATACGCAGTATTTT.

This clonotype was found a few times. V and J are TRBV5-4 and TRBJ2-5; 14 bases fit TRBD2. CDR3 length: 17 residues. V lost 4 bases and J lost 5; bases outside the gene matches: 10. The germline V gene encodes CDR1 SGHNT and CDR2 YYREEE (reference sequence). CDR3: CASSPKTSGGASETQYF. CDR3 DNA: TGTGCCAGCAGCCCCAAGACTAGCGGGGGGGCATCCGAGACCCAGTACTTC.

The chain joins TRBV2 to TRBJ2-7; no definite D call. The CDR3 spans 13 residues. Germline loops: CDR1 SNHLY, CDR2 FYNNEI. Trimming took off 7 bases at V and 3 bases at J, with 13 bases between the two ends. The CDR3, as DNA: TGTGCCAGCAAATGGCAGATATACTACGAGCAGTACTTC. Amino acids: CASKWQIYYEQYF.

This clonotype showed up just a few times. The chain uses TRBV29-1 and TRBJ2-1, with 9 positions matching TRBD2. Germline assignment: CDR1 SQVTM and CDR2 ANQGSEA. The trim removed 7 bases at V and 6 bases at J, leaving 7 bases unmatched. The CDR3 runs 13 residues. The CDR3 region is CSGQLAGINEQFF. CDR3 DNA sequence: TGCAGCGGTCAACTAGCGGGTATCAATGAGCAGTTCTTC.

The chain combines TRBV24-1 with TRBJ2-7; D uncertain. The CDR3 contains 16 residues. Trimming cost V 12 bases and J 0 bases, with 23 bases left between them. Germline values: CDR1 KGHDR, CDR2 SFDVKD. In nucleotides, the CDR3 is TGTGCCTCAACGCCCAGATCGCAGGTCAGCTCCTACGAGCAGTACTTC. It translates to CASTPRSQVSSYEQYF.

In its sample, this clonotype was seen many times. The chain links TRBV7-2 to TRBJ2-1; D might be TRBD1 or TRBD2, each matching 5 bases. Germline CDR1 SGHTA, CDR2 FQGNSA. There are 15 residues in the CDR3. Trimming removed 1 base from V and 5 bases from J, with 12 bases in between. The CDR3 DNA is TGTGCCAGCAGCTTAGTTATCGGGGCAGACAATGAGCAGTTCTTC. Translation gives CASSLVIGADNEQFF.

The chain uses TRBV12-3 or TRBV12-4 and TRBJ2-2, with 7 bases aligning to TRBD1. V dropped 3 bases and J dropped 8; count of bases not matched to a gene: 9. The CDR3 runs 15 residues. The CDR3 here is CASSLGQPGVGELFF. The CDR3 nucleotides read TGTGCCAGCAGTTTGGGACAGCCCGGTGTTGGGGAGCTGTTTTTT.

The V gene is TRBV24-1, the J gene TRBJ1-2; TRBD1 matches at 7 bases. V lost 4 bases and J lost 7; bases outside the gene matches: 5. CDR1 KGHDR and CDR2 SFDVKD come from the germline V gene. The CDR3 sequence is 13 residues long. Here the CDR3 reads CATSEDRVAGYTF. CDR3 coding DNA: TGTGCCACCAGTGAAGACAGGGTTGCTGGCTACACCTTC.

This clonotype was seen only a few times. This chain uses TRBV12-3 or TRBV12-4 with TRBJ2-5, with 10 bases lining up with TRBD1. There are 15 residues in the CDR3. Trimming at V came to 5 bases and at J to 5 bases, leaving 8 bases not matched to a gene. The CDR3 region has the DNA TGTGCCAGCAGTCTGACAGGGGGCGGGGGGGAGACCCAGTACTTC. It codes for CASSLTGGGGETQYF.

DNA for the CDR3: TGTGCCAGCAGCTCCCAGAGCGTAGGCACAGATACGCAGTATTTT. Amino acids: CASSSQSVGTDTQYF. The chain combines TRBV7-2 with TRBJ2-3; no reliable D call. CDR3 length: 15 amino acids. Trimming took 4 bases from V and 1 from J, leaving 12 bases between them. The germline gives CDR1 SGHTA, CDR2 FQGNSA.

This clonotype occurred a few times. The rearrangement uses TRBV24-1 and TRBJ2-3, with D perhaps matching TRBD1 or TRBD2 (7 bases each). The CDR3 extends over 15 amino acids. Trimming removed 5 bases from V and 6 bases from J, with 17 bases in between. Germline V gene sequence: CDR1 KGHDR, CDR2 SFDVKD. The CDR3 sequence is CATSGGTAGRDTQYF. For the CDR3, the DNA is TGTGCCACCAGTGGAGGGACAGCCGGGAGGGATACGCAGTATTTT.

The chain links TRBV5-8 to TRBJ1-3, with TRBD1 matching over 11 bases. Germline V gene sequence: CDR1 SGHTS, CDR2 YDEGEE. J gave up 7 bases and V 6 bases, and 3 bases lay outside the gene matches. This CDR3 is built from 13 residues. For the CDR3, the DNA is TGTGCCAGCAACCGGGACAGGGGGAACACCATATATTTT. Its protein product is CASNRDRGNTIYF.

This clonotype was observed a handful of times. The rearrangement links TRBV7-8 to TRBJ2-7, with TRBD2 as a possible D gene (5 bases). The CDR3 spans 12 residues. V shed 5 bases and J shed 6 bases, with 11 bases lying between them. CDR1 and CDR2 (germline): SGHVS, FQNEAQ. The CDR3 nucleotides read TGTGCCAGCAGCCCGTCGGAGGCCGAGCAGTACTTC. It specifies CASSPSEAEQYF.

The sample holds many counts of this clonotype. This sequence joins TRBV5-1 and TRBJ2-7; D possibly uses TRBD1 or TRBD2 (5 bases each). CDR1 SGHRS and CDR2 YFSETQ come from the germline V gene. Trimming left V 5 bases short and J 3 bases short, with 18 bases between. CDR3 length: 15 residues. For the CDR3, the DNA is TGCGCCAGCAGGATGTCCCCTCGGGACGGCTACGAGCAGTACTTC. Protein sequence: CASRMSPRDGYEQYF.

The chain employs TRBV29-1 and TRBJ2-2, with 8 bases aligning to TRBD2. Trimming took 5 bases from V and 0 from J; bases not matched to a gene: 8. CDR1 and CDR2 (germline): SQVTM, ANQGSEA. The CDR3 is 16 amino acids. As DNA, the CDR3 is TGCAGCGTTTTTAATACAGCGGGAGCGAACACCGGGGAGCTGTTTTTT. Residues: CSVFNTAGANTGELFF.

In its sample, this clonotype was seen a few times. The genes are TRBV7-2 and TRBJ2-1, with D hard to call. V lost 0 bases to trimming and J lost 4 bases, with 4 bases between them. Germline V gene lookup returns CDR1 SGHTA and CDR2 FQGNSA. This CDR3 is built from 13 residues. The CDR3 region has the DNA TGTGCCAGCAGCTTAGCTCCGTACAATGAGCAGTTCTTC. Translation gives CASSLAPYNEQFF.